These 19 T cell receptor beta chains were all obtained from the same sample, sequenced in a study of Graves' ophthalmopathy and Graves' hyperthyroidism. Amplification of the TCR beta CDR3 regions used RNA transcripts (as template). Second-round multiplex PCR followed a first-round RT-PCR using HTBI primers. TCRdb passed the multiplex PCR reads through MiXCR, listing each CDR3 protein once. The sample has 150,000 to 200,000 distinct CDR3 sequences; 30% to 45% are singletons. The sequencing sample was made of peripheral blood. These receptors were obtained from a man aged 25-40 years with Graves' ophthalmopathy.

V and J are TRBV12-3 or TRBV12-4 and TRBJ2-7; tentatively, D is TRBD2 (7 bases). This CDR3 contains 14 residues. The germline V and J ends were trimmed by 2 bases and 7 bases, with 15 bases remaining between them. CDR3 DNA: TGTGCCAGCAGTTTACTAGCGGCTCAGGGGGAGCAGTACTTC. It is translated as CASSLLAAQGEQYF.

This clonotype was found many times. The chain has TRBV27 and TRBJ2-7; 7 bases fit TRBD1. Trimming at V came to 6 bases and at J to 4 bases, leaving 9 bases not matched to a gene. Germline CDR1 is MNHEY and CDR2 is SMNVEV (reference sequence). The CDR3 contains 14 residues. The CDR3 is CASRMGQTSYEQYF. For the CDR3, the DNA is TGTGCCAGCAGAATGGGACAGACTTCATACGAGCAGTACTTC.

This clonotype was seen ten or more times. The V gene is TRBV5-1, the J gene TRBJ1-1; a weak D match, TRBD1 (5 bases). The CDR3 has 14 amino acids. Trimming shortened V by 2 bases and J by 3 bases, and 11 bases separated the two germline ends. The germline gives CDR1 SGHRS, CDR2 YFSETQ. The CDR3 DNA sequence: TGCGCCAGCAGCTTAGGAGACAGATACACTGAAGCTTTCTTT. Its translation: CASSLGDRYTEAFF.

V and J are TRBV11-3 and TRBJ1-4; 9 bases align to TRBD1. The CDR3 is made up of 15 amino acids. Germline values: CDR1 SGHNT, CDR2 YENEEA. J lost 8 bases, V lost 5 bases, and 9 bases had no gene match. The CDR3 reads CASSDDRGSNEKLFF. CDR3 in DNA: TGTGCCAGCAGCGACGACAGGGGGAGTAACGAAAAACTGTTTTTT.

In its sample, this clonotype was seen many times. This chain connects TRBV6-5 to TRBJ2-2; the match to TRBD1 covers 8 bases. Per the germline V gene, CDR1 is MNHEY and CDR2 is SVGAGI. This CDR3 is built from 14 residues. The trim removed 11 bases at V and 2 bases at J, leaving 7 bases unmatched. As DNA, the CDR3 is TGTGCCGCCAGACAGGGGCCCAACACCGGGGAGCTGTTTTTT. It codes for CAARQGPNTGELFF.

This clonotype occurred many times. The chain is built from TRBV9 and TRBJ2-2; a weak D match, TRBD1 (5 bases). With 7 bases removed from V and 5 bases from J, the gap between germline ends came to 15 bases. Germline loops: CDR1 SGDLS, CDR2 YYNGEE. The CDR3 loop spans 14 amino acids. CDR3 protein: CASQGVNGTGELFF. In DNA, the CDR3 is TGTGCCAGCCAAGGGGTGAACGGGACCGGGGAGCTGTTTTTT.

In its sample, this clonotype was seen many times. This sequence joins TRBV5-5 and TRBJ2-4; no clear D gene. This CDR3 is built from 15 residues. The V end lost 4 bases, the J end lost 0 bases, and 11 bases lay between the germline ends. The V gene's germline CDR1 is SGHKS and CDR2 YYEKEE (reference sequence). The CDR3 spells CASSGSRLAKNIQYF. DNA of the CDR3: TGTGCCAGCAGCGGCTCTCGGCTAGCCAAAAACATTCAGTACTTC.

This clonotype was counted ten times or more. This chain links TRBV2 with TRBJ2-7; no reliable D call. V lost 5 bases and J lost 4, with 9 bases in between. This CDR3 comprises 12 residues. The V gene's germline CDR1 is SNHLY and CDR2 FYNNEI. This chain's CDR3 is CASSTPRYEQYF. CDR3 nucleotides: TGTGCCAGCAGTACACCACGATACGAGCAGTACTTC. The complete variable domain, with remaining parts taken from reference TRBV2 and TRBJ2-7, reads EPEVTQTPSHQVTQMGQEVILRCVPISNHLYFYWYRQILGQKVEFLVSFYNNEISEKSEIFDDQFSVERPDGSNFTLKIRSTKLEDSAMYFCASSTPRYEQYFGPGTRLTVT.

At least ten counts were recorded for this clonotype. This rearrangement joins TRBV20-1 to TRBJ1-1; 8 nucleotides align to TRBD1. J gave up 7 bases and V 0 bases, and 7 bases lay outside the gene matches. Germline V gene sequence: CDR1 DFQATT, CDR2 SNEGSKA (reference sequence). The CDR3 is 14 amino acids. Here the CDR3 reads CSARDCAGGIEAFF. The CDR3 DNA reads as TGCAGTGCTAGAGATTGCGCAGGGGGCATTGAAGCTTTCTTT.

Ten or more counts support this clonotype. This chain uses TRBV12-3 or TRBV12-4 with TRBJ2-7; D is unclear. V was shortened by 0 bases and J by 3 bases, with 9 bases between the two germline ends. CDR3 length equals 14 residues. The CDR3 nucleotides read TGTGCCAGCAGTTTAGCCGGCAGGAACTACGAGCAGTACTTC. This gives the protein CASSLAGRNYEQYF.

V is TRBV6-2 or TRBV6-3 and J is TRBJ2-5, with 9 bases identical to TRBD1. J lost 4 bases, V lost 6 bases, and 6 bases had no gene match. The CDR3 sequence is 14 residues long. Germline CDR1 and CDR2: MNHEY and SVGEGT. The CDR3 DNA is TGTGCCAGCAGACCGACAGGGGGGAGAGAGACCCAGTACTTC. It is translated as CASRPTGGRETQYF.

This clonotype was seen many times. This sequence joins TRBV27 and TRBJ2-4; 10 bases are a match to TRBD1. J lost 0 bases, V lost 4 bases, and 6 bases had no gene match. Per the germline V gene, CDR1 is MNHEY and CDR2 is SMNVEV (reference sequence). The length of the CDR3 is 17 residues. In DNA, the CDR3 is TGTGCCAGCAGTTCCCGGACAGGGGGACTAGCCAAAAACATTCAGTACTTC. Translating gives CASSSRTGGLAKNIQYF.

This sequence joins TRBV6-1 and TRBJ2-2; 11 bases align to TRBD2. This CDR3 spans 13 amino acids. Per germline, CDR1 MNHNS and CDR2 SASEGT. Trimming at V came to 7 bases and at J to 6 bases, leaving 1 base not matched to a gene. This CDR3 reads CASTLAGAGELFF. CDR3 nucleotides: TGTGCCAGCACACTAGCGGGGGCCGGGGAGCTGTTTTTT.

This clonotype came up a few times. V usage is TRBV9 and J usage is TRBJ1-5; 7 bases are a match to TRBD1. Germline loops: CDR1 SGDLS, CDR2 YYNGEE. The CDR3 is 14 residues long. V lost 2 bases to trimming and J lost 4 bases; unmatched junction nucleotides: 3. CDR3 nucleotide sequence: TGTGCCAGCAGCGTTGGGACAGTGAATCAGCCCCAGCATTTT. Translated, it gives CASSVGTVNQPQHF.

This clonotype was picked up many times. The chain links TRBV10-3 to TRBJ2-2; 8 nucleotides line up with TRBD1. CDR3 length equals 19 residues. Germline loops: CDR1 ENHRY, CDR2 SYGVKD. V lost 4 bases to trimming and J lost 2 bases; unmatched junction nucleotides: 15. The CDR3 is CAISGGTGGDWENTGELFF. CDR3 DNA sequence: TGTGCCATCAGTGGTGGGACAGGAGGGGACTGGGAAAACACCGGGGAGCTGTTTTTT.

The chain carries TRBV7-8 and TRBJ2-5, with 7 positions matching TRBD2. The V and J ends lost 5 bases and 5 bases, in that order; junction bases with no gene match: 14. Germline CDR1 and CDR2: SGHVS and FQNEAQ. This CDR3 contains 16 residues. The CDR3 reads CASSASGLAALETQYF. The CDR3 DNA is TGTGCCAGCAGCGCTTCCGGCCTAGCGGCTCTTGAGACCCAGTACTTC.

J is TRBJ2-5 and V is TRBV7-2, with TRBD2 matching over 9 bases. With 5 bases clipped from V and 2 bases from J, the junction kept 3 bases outside the gene matches. Looked up from germline, CDR1 is SGHTA and CDR2 is FQGNSA. CDR3 length: 14 residues. CDR3 residues: CASSAGLAQETQYF. CDR3 coding DNA: TGTGCCAGCAGCGCGGGACTAGCTCAAGAGACCCAGTACTTC. The variable domain in full, completed from reference TRBV7-2 and TRBJ2-5, reads GAGVSQSPSNKVTEKGKDVELRCDPISGHTALYWYRQSLGQGLEFLIYFQGNSAPDKSGLPSDRFSAERTGGSVSTLTIQRTQQEDSAVYLCASSAGLAQETQYFGPGTRLLVL.

The CDR3 coding sequence is TGTGCTAGTGGTTTGGTCGGGGGTTACGAGCAGTACTTC. Translated, it gives CASGLVGGYEQYF. The rearrangement joins TRBV12-5 to TRBJ2-7; TRBD2 is a possible D gene (6 bases). Trimming pared 0 bases from V and 4 bases from J, leaving 7 bases between. The CDR3 consists of 13 residues. The germline CDR1 and CDR2 sequences are LGHNT and FRNRAP.

The chain uses TRBV6-2 or TRBV6-3 and TRBJ2-7; weak D call: TRBD1 (6 bases). Trimming shortened V by 10 bases and J by 2 bases, and 9 bases separated the two germline ends. Germline CDR1 is MNHEY and CDR2 is SVGEGT. This CDR3 spans 11 amino acids. This CDR3 is CATRGTYEQYF. CDR3 DNA sequence: TGTGCCACCAGGGGCACCTACGAGCAGTACTTC.